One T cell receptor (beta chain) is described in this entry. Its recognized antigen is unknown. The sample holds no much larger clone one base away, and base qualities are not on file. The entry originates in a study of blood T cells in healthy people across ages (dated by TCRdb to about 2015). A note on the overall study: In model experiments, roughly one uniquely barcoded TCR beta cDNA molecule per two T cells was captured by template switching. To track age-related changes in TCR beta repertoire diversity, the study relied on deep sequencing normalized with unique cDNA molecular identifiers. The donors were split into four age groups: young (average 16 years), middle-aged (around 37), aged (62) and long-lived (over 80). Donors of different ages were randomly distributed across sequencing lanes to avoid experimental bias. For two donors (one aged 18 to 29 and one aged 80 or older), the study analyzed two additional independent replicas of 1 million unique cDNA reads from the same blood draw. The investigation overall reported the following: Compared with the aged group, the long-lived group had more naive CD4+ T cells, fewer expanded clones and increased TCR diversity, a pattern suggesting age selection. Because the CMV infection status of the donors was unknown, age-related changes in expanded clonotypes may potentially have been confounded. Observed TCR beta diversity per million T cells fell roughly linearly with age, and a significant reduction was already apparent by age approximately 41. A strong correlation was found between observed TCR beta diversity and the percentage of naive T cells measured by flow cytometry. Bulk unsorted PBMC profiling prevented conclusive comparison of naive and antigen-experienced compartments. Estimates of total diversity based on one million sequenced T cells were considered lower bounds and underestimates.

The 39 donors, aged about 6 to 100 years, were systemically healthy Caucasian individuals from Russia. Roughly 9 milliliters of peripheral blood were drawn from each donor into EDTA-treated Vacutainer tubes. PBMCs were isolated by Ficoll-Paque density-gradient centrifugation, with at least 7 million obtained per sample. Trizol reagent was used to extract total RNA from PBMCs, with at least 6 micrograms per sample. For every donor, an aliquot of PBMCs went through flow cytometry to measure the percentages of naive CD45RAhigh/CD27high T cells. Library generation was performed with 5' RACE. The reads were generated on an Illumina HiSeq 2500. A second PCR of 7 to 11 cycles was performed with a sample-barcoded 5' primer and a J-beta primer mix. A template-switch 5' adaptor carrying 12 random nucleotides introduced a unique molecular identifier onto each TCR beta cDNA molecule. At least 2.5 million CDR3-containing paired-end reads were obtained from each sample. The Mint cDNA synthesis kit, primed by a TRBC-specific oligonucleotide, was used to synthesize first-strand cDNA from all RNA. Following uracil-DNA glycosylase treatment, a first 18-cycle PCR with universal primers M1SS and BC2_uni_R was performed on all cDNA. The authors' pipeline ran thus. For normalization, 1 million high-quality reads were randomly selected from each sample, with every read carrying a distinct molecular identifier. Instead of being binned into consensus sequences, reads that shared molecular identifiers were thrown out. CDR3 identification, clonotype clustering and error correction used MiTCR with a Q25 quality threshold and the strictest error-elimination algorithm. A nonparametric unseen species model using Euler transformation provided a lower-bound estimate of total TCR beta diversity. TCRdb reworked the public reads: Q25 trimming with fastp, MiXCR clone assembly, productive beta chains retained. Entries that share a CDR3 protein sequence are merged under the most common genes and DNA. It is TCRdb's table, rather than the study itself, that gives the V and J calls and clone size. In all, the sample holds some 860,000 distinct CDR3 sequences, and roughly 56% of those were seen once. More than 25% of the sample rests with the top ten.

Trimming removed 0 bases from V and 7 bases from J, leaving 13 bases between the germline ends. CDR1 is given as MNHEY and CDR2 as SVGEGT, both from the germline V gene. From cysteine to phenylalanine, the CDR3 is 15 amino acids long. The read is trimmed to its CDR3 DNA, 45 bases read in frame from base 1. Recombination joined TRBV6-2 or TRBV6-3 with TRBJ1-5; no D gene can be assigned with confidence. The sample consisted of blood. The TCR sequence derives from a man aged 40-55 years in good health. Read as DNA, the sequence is TGTGCCAGCAGTTACTCGAGGGTGAGGAGGCAGCCCCAGCATTTT. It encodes CASSYSRVRRQPQHF.